This T cell receptor (beta chain) was captured by sequencing in a study of cytomegalovirus exposure and HLA in healthy donors. About the study: Among roughly 180 million T cells, an earlier analysis found 117 million unique TCR beta sequences. Findings of the study overall: Most sequenced TCRs were rare (though some public TCRs occurred in many donors). The Asian-associated ancestry cluster reportedly had fewer N-insertions than the roughly 670-donor mean in a later analysis. An observed cluster of highly shared sequence variants was recorded as a likely sequencing artifact.

As to this clone: Its antigen is currently unknown. The sample carries other DNA sequences with the same CDR3.

A multiplex PCR was run with 60 Vbeta primers and 13 Jbeta primers. Using immunoSEQ multiplex PCR, the repertoire was profiled, and TCRdb retains in-frame clones only, with some absent. The table lists around 180,000 clones, roughly 85% of them singletons. The V segment lost 6 bases and the J segment 4 bases; nucleotides outside the gene matches: 3. Germline values: CDR1 SNHLY, CDR2 FYNNEI. This CDR3 contains 12 residues. This chain links TRBV2 with TRBJ2-7, with 7 bases matching TRBD1. Material for sequencing was PBMCs. This receptor was taken from a woman aged 35 to 49 in good health and CMV-seronegative. The DNA of the CDR3 is TGTGCCAGCAGCCGACAGGGTTACGAGCAGTACTTC. This translates into CASSRQGYEQYF.